The 24 T cell receptor beta chains below were found in one sample sequenced in a study of T-cell memory formation after mild COVID-19. TCRdb analysed the 5' RACE reads with MiXCR anew, one entry per CDR3 protein. Of about 420,000 distinct CDR3 sequences listed, 20% to 30% are singletons. The sample consisted of PBMCs or a T cell subset sorted from them (not recorded which). The receptor source for this set is an adult woman who had mild COVID-19 (a few samples of this study predate the infection). Cell type and time point are not known.

CDR3 nucleotide sequence: TGTGCCAGCACCCTACTAGCGGGGGGTACCAATGAGCAGTTCTTC. The encoded protein is CASTLLAGGTNEQFF. The chain employs TRBV6-5 and TRBJ2-1, with 12 bases fitting TRBD2. This CDR3 region has 15 residues. J was trimmed by 6 bases and V by 7 bases; bases with no gene match: 7. Germline V gives CDR1 MNHEY, CDR2 SVGAGI.

The chain is built from TRBV6-5 and TRBJ1-2; D is possibly TRBD1 (5 bases). The V and J ends lost 10 bases and 5 bases respectively, with 17 bases between them. This CDR3 has 13 residues. CDR1 is MNHEY, CDR2 SVGAGI, per germline. This chain's CDR3 is CATGKGLWYGYTF. In nucleotides, the CDR3 is TGTGCCACCGGGAAGGGGCTTTGGTATGGCTACACCTTC.

The chain has TRBV12-3 or TRBV12-4 and TRBJ1-1; maybe TRBD1 (5 bases). The CDR3 spans 15 residues. V lost 8 bases and J lost 3, with 19 bases in between. The CDR3 region is CASYTGPRRHTEAFF. For the CDR3, the DNA is TGTGCCAGCTATACAGGACCTCGCCGACACACTGAAGCTTTCTTT.

The chain's CDR3 is CASREDGGSYNEQFF. CDR3 nucleotides: TGTGCCAGTAGAGAGGACGGAGGCTCCTACAATGAGCAGTTCTTC. V is TRBV6-2 or TRBV6-3 and J is TRBJ2-1; D may be TRBD2 (5 bases). V was clipped by 9 bases and J by 0 bases, with 15 bases between them. The germline gives CDR1 MNHEY, CDR2 SVGEGT. The CDR3 has 15 residues.

The rearrangement links TRBV5-4 to TRBJ1-1; no definite D call. CDR1 SGHNT and CDR2 YYREEE come from the germline V gene (reference sequence). The CDR3 length is 10 residues. V gave up 4 bases and J gave up 9 bases, with 7 bases separating them. In DNA form, the CDR3 reads TGTGCCAGCAGCGGCGGGAAAGCTTTCTTT. Amino acid sequence: CASSGGKAFF.

J is TRBJ1-2 and V is TRBV5-8; D gene uncertain. The CDR3 runs 14 residues. V shed 2 bases and J shed 7 bases, with 15 bases lying between them. Germline V CDR1 and CDR2: SGHTS, YDEGEE. Here the CDR3 DNA reads TGTGCCAGCAGCTTCTACGGAGCCGTGGGTGGCTACACCTTC. Translated, it gives CASSFYGAVGGYTF.

This clonotype was picked up a small number of times. The rearrangement uses TRBV7-9 and TRBJ2-2, with D possibly being TRBD1 (6 bases). The CDR3 sequence is 17 residues long. CDR1 and CDR2 (germline): SEHNR, FQNEAQ (reference sequence). The V gene lost 2 bases and the J gene lost 5 bases, with 18 bases spanning the gap. CDR3 coding DNA: TGTGCCAGCAGCTTATCACGACAGGAGAGATTAACCGGGGAGCTGTTTTTT. As protein: CASSLSRQERLTGELFF.

This clonotype has more than one count but fewer than ten. In DNA, the CDR3 is TGCGCCAGCAGCCAAGATCCCCTGAACGAGCAGTACTTC. This gives the protein CASSQDPLNEQYF. The V gene is TRBV4-1, the J gene TRBJ2-7; D gene unclear. V lost 0 bases and J lost 5, with 8 bases in between. CDR3 length: 13 amino acids. From germline, CDR1 is MGHRA and CDR2 YSYEKL.

This clonotype occurred many times. The V and J genes are TRBV11-1 and TRBJ2-3, with 8 bases aligning to TRBD1. V dropped 4 bases and J dropped 6; count of bases not matched to a gene: 6. The CDR3 is made up of 14 amino acids. CDR1 is SGHAT and CDR2 is FQDESV in the germline V gene (reference sequence). Here the CDR3 DNA reads TGTGCCAGCAGCTCCCACAGGGGGTCCGATACGCAGTATTTT. This gives the protein CASSSHRGSDTQYF. The variable domain in full, completed from reference TRBV11-1 and TRBJ2-3, reads EAEVAQSPRYKITEKSQAVAFWCDPISGHATLYWYRQILGQGPELLVQFQDESVVDDSQLPKDRFSAERLKGVDSTLKIQPAELGDSAMYLCASSSHRGSDTQYFGPGTRLTVL.

The chain links TRBV20-1 to TRBJ1-3; D gene unclear. Per germline, CDR1 DFQATT and CDR2 SNEGSKA (reference sequence). The CDR3 covers 12 residues. Trimming took off 4 bases at V and 8 bases at J, with 12 bases between the two ends. The CDR3 bases are TGCAGTGCTACAGACCGGAGGGACACCATATATTTT. It codes for CSATDRRDTIYF.

V is TRBV9 and J is TRBJ2-7; 10 bases agree with TRBD2. J was trimmed by 2 bases and V by 4 bases; bases with no gene match: 9. The CDR3 loop spans 16 amino acids. Per the germline V gene, CDR1 is SGDLS and CDR2 is YYNGEE. CDR3 residues: CASSRGGLAGAYEQYF. CDR3 in DNA: TGTGCCAGCAGCCGTGGGGGGCTAGCGGGGGCCTACGAGCAGTACTTC.

The rearrangement uses TRBV5-1 and TRBJ2-5, with D tentatively TRBD1 (6 bases). This CDR3 spans 16 amino acids. Trimming shortened V by 0 bases and J by 5 bases, and 17 bases separated the two germline ends. In germline, CDR1 is SGHRS, CDR2 YFSETQ. The CDR3 sequence: CASSLAPGDQLETQYF. The CDR3, as DNA: TGCGCCAGCAGCTTGGCCCCAGGGGACCAGTTGGAGACCCAGTACTTC.

This clonotype appeared a few times. The V gene is TRBV6-6, the J gene TRBJ2-7, with 10 bases aligning to TRBD1. Unmatched junction bases numbered 11, after V lost 6 bases and J lost 6 bases. In germline, CDR1 is MNHNY, CDR2 SVGAGI (reference sequence). This CDR3 contains 15 residues. The chain's CDR3 is CASSHNRDRGFEQYF. CDR3 nucleotides: TGTGCCAGCAGCCACAACCGGGACAGGGGTTTCGAGCAGTACTTC.

In nucleotides, the CDR3 is TGTGCCAGCATCGAACCCGGGACAGGGGGAGAAAAACTGTTTTTT. Protein sequence: CASIEPGTGGEKLFF. The chain employs TRBV2 and TRBJ1-4; 11 nucleotides align to TRBD1. Germline V gene sequence: CDR1 SNHLY, CDR2 FYNNEI. The CDR3 has 15 amino acids. Trimming cost V 7 bases and J 8 bases; bases outside gene matches: 9.

This clonotype was found a few times. The chain carries TRBV12-3 or TRBV12-4 and TRBJ2-7; 11 bases align to TRBD1. The trim removed 4 bases at V and 2 bases at J, leaving 4 bases unmatched. The CDR3 runs to 15 residues. CDR3 nucleotide sequence: TGTGCCAGCAGTTCTCGGGACAGGGGGGCCTACGAGCAGTACTTC. This encodes CASSSRDRGAYEQYF.

There are a few counts of this clonotype. J is TRBJ1-5 and V is TRBV5-5, with 9 bases matching TRBD1. V gave up 4 bases and J gave up 1 base; unmatched junction bases: 9. The germline V gene encodes CDR1 SGHKS and CDR2 YYEKEE (reference sequence). The CDR3 extends over 17 amino acids. The CDR3 loop reads CASSLRDRVLSNQPQHF. The CDR3 bases are TGTGCCAGCAGCCTCCGGGACAGGGTTTTGAGCAATCAGCCCCAGCATTTT.

This clonotype was detected only a few times. This chain joins TRBV9 and TRBJ2-4; perhaps D is TRBD1 or TRBD2 (5 bases each). V dropped 5 bases and J dropped 9 bases, with 15 bases sitting between them. CDR1 is SGDLS, CDR2 YYNGEE, per germline. The CDR3 length is 13 residues. In nucleotides, the CDR3 is TGTGCCAGCAGTGTGGGGGATCGGGGCATTCAGTACTTC. Its protein product is CASSVGDRGIQYF.

This clonotype has at least ten counts. This chain links TRBV7-3 with TRBJ2-1; TRBD2 agrees at 11 bases. This CDR3 is 17 amino acids long. J was trimmed by 4 bases and V by 5 bases; bases with no gene match: 10. From germline, CDR1 is SGHTA and CDR2 FQGTGA. The CDR3 coding sequence is TGTGCCAGCAGCCGCCGCGGGGGGACTAGCGGATACAATGAGCAGTTCTTC. Translating gives CASSRRGGTSGYNEQFF.

This clonotype was picked up a small number of times. This chain joins TRBV3-1 and TRBJ2-5, with 7 bases lining up with TRBD2. Looked up from germline, CDR1 is LGHDT and CDR2 is YNNKEL (reference sequence). Trimming at V came to 3 bases and at J to 4 bases, leaving 8 bases not matched to a gene. CDR3 length equals 15 residues. The CDR3 is CASSQELLAGETQYF. The CDR3 nucleotides read TGTGCCAGCAGCCAGGAGCTCTTAGCGGGAGAGACCCAGTACTTC.

J is TRBJ2-5 and V is TRBV29-1; no clear D. CDR3 size: 13 residues. Germline values: CDR1 SQVTM, CDR2 ANQGSEA. Trimming left V 4 bases short and J 5 bases short, with 14 bases between. This CDR3 is CSVGRPPWETQYF. Here the CDR3 DNA reads TGCAGCGTTGGGCGACCGCCTTGGGAGACCCAGTACTTC.

The chain carries TRBV7-9 and TRBJ2-3; D is unresolved. Deletions cut 5 bases from V and 7 bases from J, with 7 bases between. This CDR3 has 11 amino acids. Per germline, CDR1 SEHNR and CDR2 FQNEAQ (reference sequence). CDR3 DNA sequence: TGTGCCAGCAGCCCTTCTAATACGCAGTATTTT. Amino acids: CASSPSNTQYF.

The chain couples TRBV28 to TRBJ2-7; the D is unclear. Trimming removed 2 bases from V and 1 base from J, with 15 bases in between. Germline V CDR1 and CDR2: MDHEN, SYDVKM. The CDR3 has 16 residues. The CDR3 sequence is CASSLQSARDSYEQYF. Written as DNA, the CDR3 is TGTGCCAGCAGTTTACAAAGCGCACGAGATTCCTACGAGCAGTACTTC.

This clonotype turned up a few times. The rearrangement uses TRBV7-9 and TRBJ1-6, with no clear D. CDR3 length: 15 residues. Germline CDR1 and CDR2: SEHNR and FQNEAQ (reference sequence). Trimming stripped 1 base from V and 8 bases from J, with 12 bases between. CDR3 sequence: CASSLVEGNYSPLHF. The CDR3 DNA reads as TGTGCCAGCAGCTTAGTTGAGGGAAATTATTCACCCCTCCACTTT.

This chain links TRBV24-1 with TRBJ2-1, with TRBD2 identical over 10 bases. The CDR3 is made up of 16 amino acids. The V gene end was trimmed by 0 bases and the J gene end by 9 bases; junction bases not matched to a gene: 7. CDR1 KGHDR and CDR2 SFDVKD come from the germline V gene. The CDR3 DNA reads TGTGCCACCAGTGATTTGACTAGCGGGATCCTGGGTGAGCAGTTCTTC. As protein: CATSDLTSGILGEQFF.